Listed here are 21 T cell receptor beta chains from one sample, sequenced in a study of blood T cells in healthy people across ages. Combining a sample-barcoded 5' primer with a J-beta primer mix, a second PCR ran for roughly 7 to 12 cycles. TCRdb fed the 5' RACE reads into MiXCR, producing one record per CDR3 protein. The profile shows about 940,000 distinct CDR3 sequences, roughly 50% of them singletons. The sequenced sample was blood. These receptors were taken from a man under 40 in good health.

The chain combines TRBV20-1 with TRBJ1-2; D remains unclear. Germline-derived CDR1 and CDR2 are DFQATT and SNEGSKA (reference sequence). V dropped 2 bases and J dropped 3 bases, with 10 bases sitting between them. This CDR3 is 13 amino acids long. The CDR3: CSARSGSYYGYTF. As DNA, the CDR3 is TGCAGTGCTAGATCTGGTTCCTACTATGGCTACACCTTC.

V gene TRBV4-2 combines with J gene TRBJ2-2; 8 bases are shared with TRBD2. CDR1 LGHNA and CDR2 YNFKEQ come from the germline V gene. The CDR3 is made up of 18 amino acids. The junction had 9 bases not matched to a gene; V was cut back by 0 bases and J by 3 bases. The CDR3 loop reads CASSQDPLVGRDTGELFF. The CDR3 bases are TGTGCCAGCAGCCAAGATCCTTTAGTCGGGAGGGACACCGGGGAGCTGTTTTTT.

This clonotype occurred many times. The V call is TRBV3-1, the J call TRBJ2-1; D remains ambiguous. Germline CDR1 reads LGHDT; CDR2 reads YNNKEL (reference sequence). V was pared by 6 bases and J by 0 bases, with 9 bases between. The CDR3 consists of 14 residues. CDR3 amino acids: CASRRADSYNEQFF. In nucleotides, the CDR3 is TGTGCCAGCAGACGGGCGGACTCCTACAATGAGCAGTTCTTC.

About this clonotype: Mismatch with germline at one junction end may stem from a read error. V usage is TRBV7-7 and J usage is TRBJ2-3; 8 positions agree with TRBD2. This CDR3 is 18 amino acids long. Looked up from germline, CDR1 is SSHAT and CDR2 is FNYEAQ (reference sequence). The CDR3 bases are TGTGCTAGCAGCTTAGGGGCGGGGGGACCCCTTGGCACAGATACGCAGTATTTT. This encodes CASSLGAGGPLGTDTQYF.

The gene calls are TRBV5-1 and TRBJ1-1; D possibly corresponds to TRBD1 (5 bases). The CDR3 is 14 amino acids. V was pared by 0 bases and J by 7 bases, with 13 bases between. The germline CDR1 and CDR2 sequences are SGHRS and YFSETQ. The CDR3 reads CASSLGQSPIEAFF. The DNA for the CDR3 is TGCGCCAGCAGCTTGGGACAGAGCCCAATTGAAGCTTTCTTT.

The V call is TRBV6-5, the J call TRBJ1-6, with 10 bases lining up with TRBD1. V was pared by 1 base and J by 9 bases, with 6 bases of the junction left unmatched. The CDR3 runs to 16 residues. The germline CDR1 and CDR2 sequences are MNHEY and SVGAGI. Here the CDR3 DNA reads TGTGCCAGCAGTTACTTCTGGGACAGGGGTGGTTCACCCCTCCACTTT. The encoded protein is CASSYFWDRGGSPLHF.

Points on this clonotype: A junction boundary mismatches the germline segment, possibly from a read error. This chain uses TRBV29-1 with TRBJ2-7; D is possibly TRBD2 (5 bases). The CDR3 has 12 residues. Looked up from germline, CDR1 is SQVTM and CDR2 is ANQGSEA. Written as DNA, the CDR3 is TGCAGCGTTGAGGAGGAATCCTATGAGCAGTACTTC. This gives the protein CSVEEESYEQYF.

This clonotype came up a few times. The chain carries TRBV5-1 and TRBJ2-3, with D tentatively TRBD1 (5 bases). The germline gives CDR1 SGHRS, CDR2 YFSETQ. The CDR3 is 16 amino acids. Trimming stripped 0 bases from V and 3 bases from J, with 14 bases between. The chain's CDR3 is CASSLVVRQSTDTQYF. The DNA of the CDR3 is TGCGCCAGCAGCTTGGTGGTCCGACAGAGTACAGATACGCAGTATTTT.

This clonotype was picked up many times. A single base separates this from a much larger clone, so it may be a read error. The chain combines TRBV6-2 or TRBV6-3 with TRBJ2-1, with a possible D match to TRBD2 (6 bases). Judging by the DNA end, TRBJ2-7 fits better; the J call may be wrong. This CDR3 contains 14 residues. Germline values: CDR1 MNHEY, CDR2 SVGEGT. The CDR3 reads CASGGTGSYNEQYF. The CDR3 bases are TGTGCCAGCGGGGGGACCGGCTCCTACAATGAGCAGTACTTC.

This rearrangement joins TRBV20-1 to TRBJ2-3; D unclear. Trimming took off 0 bases at V and 1 base at J, with 14 bases between the two ends. The CDR3 contains 16 residues. Germline loops: CDR1 DFQATT, CDR2 SNEGSKA (reference sequence). For the CDR3, the DNA is TGCAGTGCTAGAGATCGGGTCGAGCAGGGCACAGATACGCAGTATTTT. Translation gives CSARDRVEQGTDTQYF.

The chain employs TRBV20-1 and TRBJ2-2, with a possible D match to TRBD1 (5 bases). Germline V gene lookup returns CDR1 DFQATT and CDR2 SNEGSKA (reference sequence). The CDR3 totals 13 residues. Trimming cost V 0 bases and J 7 bases, with 9 bases left between them. CDR3 in amino acids: CSARDRGIGELFF. CDR3 in DNA: TGCAGTGCTAGAGATAGGGGCATCGGGGAGCTGTTTTTT.

This chain joins TRBV18 and TRBJ1-1; a weak D match, TRBD1 (6 bases). The V end lost 3 bases, the J end lost 6 bases, and 8 bases lay between the germline ends. Germline CDR1 reads KGHSH; CDR2 reads LQKENI. The CDR3 runs to 12 residues. Here the CDR3 reads CASSPYRAEAFF. In DNA, the CDR3 is TGTGCCAGCTCACCGTACAGGGCTGAAGCTTTCTTT. Complete variable domain (other parts from reference TRBV18 and TRBJ1-1): NAGVMQNPRHLVRRRGQEARLRCSPMKGHSHVYWYRQLPEEGLKFMVYLQKENIIDESGMPKERFSAEFPKEGPSILRIQQVVRGDSAAYFCASSPYRAEAFFGQGTRLTVV.

The chain uses TRBV6-5 and TRBJ1-2, with unresolved D. CDR3 length: 15 residues. Per germline, CDR1 MNHEY and CDR2 SVGAGI. The V and J ends lost 0 bases and 5 bases respectively, with 13 bases between them. The CDR3 DNA sequence: TGTGCCAGCAGTTACTCAGGCAGGAGGGTTTATGGCTACACCTTC. Protein product: CASSYSGRRVYGYTF.

The chain links TRBV2 to TRBJ2-7; 7 bases fit TRBD2. The CDR3 spans 17 residues. J lost 0 bases, V lost 2 bases, and 10 bases had no gene match. The V gene's germline CDR1 is SNHLY and CDR2 FYNNEI. The CDR3 nucleotides are TGTGCCAGCAGTGAAAGTGGGGAGGGCAGGTACTCCTACGAGCAGTACTTC. Amino acid sequence: CASSESGEGRYSYEQYF.

This chain joins TRBV28 and TRBJ2-3; 11 bases are a match to TRBD1. CDR3 length equals 15 residues. V lost 7 bases and J lost 1; bases outside the gene matches: 4. Germline V lookup: CDR1 MDHEN, CDR2 SYDVKM. The CDR3: CASTRTGGRTDTQYF. The CDR3 DNA sequence: TGTGCCAGCACAAGGACAGGGGGCCGCACAGATACGCAGTATTTT.

This clonotype was counted only a few times. The chain combines TRBV29-1 with TRBJ1-4; TRBD1 matches 7 bases. The CDR3 totals 14 residues. The V gene end was trimmed by 6 bases and the J gene end by 3 bases; junction bases not matched to a gene: 7. The germline gives CDR1 SQVTM, CDR2 ANQGSEA. The CDR3 protein is CSVGGGTANEKLFF. CDR3 DNA: TGCAGCGTCGGGGGGGGGACAGCTAATGAAAAACTGTTTTTT.

V is TRBV5-1 and J is TRBJ2-7, with TRBD1 identical over 11 bases. CDR3 length: 15 residues. V trimming: 4 bases; J trimming: 2 bases; junction bases outside the gene matches: 5. Germline CDR1 SGHRS, CDR2 YFSETQ. CDR3 nucleotide sequence: TGCGCCAGCAGCAATGGACAGGGGGCTCCCTACGAGCAGTACTTC. This translates into CASSNGQGAPYEQYF.

This clonotype was picked up one time. The chain employs TRBV12-3 or TRBV12-4 and TRBJ1-5; 10 nucleotides align to TRBD1. After removal of 3 bases from V and 7 bases from J, the junction contained 6 bases not matched to a gene. The CDR3 length is 15 residues. The CDR3 nucleotides read TGTGCCAGCAGTTTCGGGGGACAGGGGACCCAGCCCCAGCATTTT. Translated, it gives CASSFGGQGTQPQHF.

The gene calls are TRBV4-2 and TRBJ2-7; possible D gene TRBD2, 7 bases. The CDR3 sequence is 16 residues long. V dropped 4 bases and J dropped 0 bases, with 16 bases sitting between them. CDR1 and CDR2 (germline): LGHNA, YNFKEQ. The CDR3 region has the DNA TGTGCCAGCAGCCTTAGTCGGGGGGCGAGCTCCTACGAGCAGTACTTC. Its translation: CASSLSRGASSYEQYF.

The rearrangement uses TRBV11-1 and TRBJ1-2; 9 bases line up with TRBD1. The CDR3 runs 14 residues. Germline values: CDR1 SGHAT, CDR2 FQDESV (reference sequence). Trimming removed 5 bases from V and 2 bases from J; junction bases left unmatched: 3. The CDR3 DNA reads TGTGCCAGCAGCGTAGGACAGGGGAACTATGGCTACACCTTC. Translated: CASSVGQGNYGYTF.

V gene TRBV4-2 combines with J gene TRBJ1-4; possible D gene TRBD1, 6 bases. The CDR3 length is 16 residues. Per the germline V gene, CDR1 is LGHNA and CDR2 is YNFKEQ. Trimming took 3 bases from V and 2 from J, leaving 13 bases between them. The CDR3 protein is CASSQGAAGTNEKLFF. CDR3 nucleotide sequence: TGTGCCAGCAGCCAGGGGGCAGCAGGGACTAATGAAAAACTGTTTTTT.